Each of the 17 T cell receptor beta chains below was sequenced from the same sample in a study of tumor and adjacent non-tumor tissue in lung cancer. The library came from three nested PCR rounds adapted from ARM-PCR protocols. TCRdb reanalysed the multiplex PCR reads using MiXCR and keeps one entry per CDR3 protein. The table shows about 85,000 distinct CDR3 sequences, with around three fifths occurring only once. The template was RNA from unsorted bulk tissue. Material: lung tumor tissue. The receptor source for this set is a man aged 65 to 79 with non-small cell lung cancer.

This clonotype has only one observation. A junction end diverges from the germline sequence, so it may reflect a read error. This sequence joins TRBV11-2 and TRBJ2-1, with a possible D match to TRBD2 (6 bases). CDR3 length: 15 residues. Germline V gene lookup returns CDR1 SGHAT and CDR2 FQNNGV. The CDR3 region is CAGSLASSGYNELLF. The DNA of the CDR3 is TGTGCCGGCAGCTTAGCGAGTAGCGGTTACAATGAGCTGCTCTTC.

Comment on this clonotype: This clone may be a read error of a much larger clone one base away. CDR3 region: CACRSDRDQYF. DNA for the CDR3: TGTGCCTGCAGATCCGACAGAGATCAGTACTTC. J is TRBJ2-7 and V is TRBV28; D is perhaps TRBD1 (5 bases). Looked up from germline, CDR1 is MDHEN and CDR2 is SYDVKM. CDR3 length: 11 residues.

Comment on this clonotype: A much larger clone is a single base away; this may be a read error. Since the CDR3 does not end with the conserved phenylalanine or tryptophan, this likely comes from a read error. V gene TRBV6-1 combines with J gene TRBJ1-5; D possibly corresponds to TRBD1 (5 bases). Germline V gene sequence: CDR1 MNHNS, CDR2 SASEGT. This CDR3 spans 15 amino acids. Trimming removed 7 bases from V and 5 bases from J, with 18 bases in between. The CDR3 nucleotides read TGTGCCAGCACGTCTCTGCCGGAGGGGCATCAGCCCCAGCATATT. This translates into CASTSLPEGHQPQHI.

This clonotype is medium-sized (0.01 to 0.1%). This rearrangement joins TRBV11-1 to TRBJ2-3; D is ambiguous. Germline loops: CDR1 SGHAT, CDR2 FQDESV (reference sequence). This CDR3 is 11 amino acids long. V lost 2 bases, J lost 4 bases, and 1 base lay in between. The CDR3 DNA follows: TGTGCCAGCAGCTTATCAGATACGCAGTATTTT. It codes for CASSLSDTQYF.

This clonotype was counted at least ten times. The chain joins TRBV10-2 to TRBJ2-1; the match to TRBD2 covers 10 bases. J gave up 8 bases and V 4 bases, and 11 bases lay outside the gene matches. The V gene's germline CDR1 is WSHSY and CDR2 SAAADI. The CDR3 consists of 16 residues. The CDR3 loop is CASSARGSGGPDEQFF. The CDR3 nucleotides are TGCGCCAGCAGTGCTCGGGGTAGCGGGGGGCCAGATGAGCAGTTCTTC.

CDR3 amino acids: CASSYRAARDNSPLHF. CDR3 coding DNA: TGTGCCAGCAGTTATCGGGCCGCCAGAGACAATTCACCCCTCCACTTT. V usage is TRBV28 and J usage is TRBJ1-6; D unresolved. Trimming took off 4 bases at V and 7 bases at J, with 17 bases between the two ends. This CDR3 contains 16 residues. The V gene's germline CDR1 is MDHEN and CDR2 SYDVKM.

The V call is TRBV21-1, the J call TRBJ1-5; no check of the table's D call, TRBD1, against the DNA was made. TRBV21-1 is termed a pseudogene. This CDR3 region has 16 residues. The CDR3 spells CVSSKDGGVANQPQHF. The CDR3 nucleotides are TGTGTCAGCAGCAAAGATGGGGGGGTGGCCAATCAGCCCCAGCATTTT.

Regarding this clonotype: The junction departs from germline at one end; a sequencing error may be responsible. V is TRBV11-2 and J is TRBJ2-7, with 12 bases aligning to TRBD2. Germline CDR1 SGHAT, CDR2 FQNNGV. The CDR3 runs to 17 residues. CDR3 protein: CASNLNPRLAGVREQYF. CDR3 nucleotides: TGTGCCAGCAACTTAAATCCGAGACTAGCGGGAGTTCGTGAGCAGTACTTC.

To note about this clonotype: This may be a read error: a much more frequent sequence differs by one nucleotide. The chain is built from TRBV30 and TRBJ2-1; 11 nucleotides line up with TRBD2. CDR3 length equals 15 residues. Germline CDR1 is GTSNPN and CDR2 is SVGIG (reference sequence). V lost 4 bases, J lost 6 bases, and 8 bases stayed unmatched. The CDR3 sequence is CAWNSGRDRGNEQFF. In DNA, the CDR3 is TGTGCCTGGAATAGCGGGAGGGACCGAGGCAATGAGCAGTTCTTC.

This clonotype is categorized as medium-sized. CDR3 region: CASSFGTGVQSGGYTF. The CDR3 nucleotides read TGTGCCAGCAGCTTCGGGACAGGGGTCCAATCGGGAGGCTACACCTTC. This chain connects TRBV5-6 to TRBJ1-2; 10 bases are shared with TRBD1. This CDR3 has 16 amino acids. Germline CDR1 SGHDT, CDR2 YYEEEE. The trim removed 2 bases at V and 8 bases at J, leaving 12 bases unmatched.

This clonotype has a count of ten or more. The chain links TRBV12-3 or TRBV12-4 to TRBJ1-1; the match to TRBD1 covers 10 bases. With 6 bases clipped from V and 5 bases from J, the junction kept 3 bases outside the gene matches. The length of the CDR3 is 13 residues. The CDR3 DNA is TGTGCCAGCAGCCGACAGGGGGCGACTGAAGCTTTCTTT. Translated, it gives CASSRQGATEAFF.

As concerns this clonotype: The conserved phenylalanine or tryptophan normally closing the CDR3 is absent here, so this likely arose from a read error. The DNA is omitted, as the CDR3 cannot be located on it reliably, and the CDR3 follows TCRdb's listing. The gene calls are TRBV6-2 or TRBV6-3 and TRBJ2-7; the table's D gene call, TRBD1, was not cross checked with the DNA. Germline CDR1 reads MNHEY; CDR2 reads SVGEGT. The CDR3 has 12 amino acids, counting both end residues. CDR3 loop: CASKTGRYEHYS.

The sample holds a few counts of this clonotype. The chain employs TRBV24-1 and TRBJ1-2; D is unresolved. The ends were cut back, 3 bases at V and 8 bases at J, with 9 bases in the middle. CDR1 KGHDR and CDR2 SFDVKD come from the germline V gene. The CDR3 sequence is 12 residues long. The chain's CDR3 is CATSDPLGGYTF. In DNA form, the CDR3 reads TGTGCCACCAGTGATCCCCTAGGGGGCTACACCTTC.

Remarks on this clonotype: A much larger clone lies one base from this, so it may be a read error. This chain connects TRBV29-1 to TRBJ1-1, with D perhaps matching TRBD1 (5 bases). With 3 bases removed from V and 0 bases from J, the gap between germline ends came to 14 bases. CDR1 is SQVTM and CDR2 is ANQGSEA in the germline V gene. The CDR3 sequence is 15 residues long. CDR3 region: CSVEDVRQMNTEAFF. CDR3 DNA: TGCAGCGTTGAGGATGTTCGACAGATGAACACTGAAGCTTTCTTT.

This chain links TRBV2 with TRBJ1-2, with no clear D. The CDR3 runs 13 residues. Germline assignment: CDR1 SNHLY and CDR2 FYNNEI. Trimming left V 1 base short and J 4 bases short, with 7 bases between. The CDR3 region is CASSEGQVYGYTF. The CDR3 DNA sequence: TGTGCCAGCAGTGAAGGCCAGGTCTATGGCTACACCTTC.

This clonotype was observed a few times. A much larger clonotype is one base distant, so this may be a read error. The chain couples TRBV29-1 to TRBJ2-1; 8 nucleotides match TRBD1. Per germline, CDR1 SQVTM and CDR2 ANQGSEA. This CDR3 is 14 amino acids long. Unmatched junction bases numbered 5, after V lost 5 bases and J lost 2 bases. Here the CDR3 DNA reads TGCAGCGTTATGGACAGGGTCACCTACAATGAGCAGTTCTTC. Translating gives CSVMDRVTYNEQFF.

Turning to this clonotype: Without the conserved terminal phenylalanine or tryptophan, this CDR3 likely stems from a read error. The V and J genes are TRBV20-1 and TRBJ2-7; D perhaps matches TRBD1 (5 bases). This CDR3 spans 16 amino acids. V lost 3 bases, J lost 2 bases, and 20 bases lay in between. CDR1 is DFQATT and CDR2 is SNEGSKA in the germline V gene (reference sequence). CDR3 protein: CSASRAGRWVAYEQYI. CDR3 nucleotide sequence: TGCAGTGCTAGTCGGGCAGGGCGGTGGGTCGCCTACGAGCAGTACATC.